The present TCR beta chain was sequenced within a study of blood T cell repertoires in COVID-19. Study background: Acute and convalescent COVID-19 specimens originated in the United States, Italy and Spain. Nucleic acid was either cDNA or gDNA, and it came from T cells, B-cell-depleted T cells, or PBMCs.

J gave up 0 bases and V 6 bases, and 4 bases lay outside the gene matches. CDR3 size: 14 residues. CDR1 is SNHLY and CDR2 is FYNNEI in the germline V gene. This clone was seen only a few times. Repertoires were generated with immunoSEQ multiplex PCR, while TCRdb's copy carries only in-frame clones and drops some. The sample has approximately 250,000 clones, about 83% seen once. The chain recombines TRBV2 with TRBJ1-1, with 7 bases that match TRBD1. What was sequenced was peripheral blood. This receptor was obtained from a human donor in a cohort sampled during active COVID-19. The CDR3: CASSSDRVNTEAFF. CDR3 DNA: TGTGCCAGCAGCTCAGACAGGGTGAACACTGAAGCTTTCTTT.